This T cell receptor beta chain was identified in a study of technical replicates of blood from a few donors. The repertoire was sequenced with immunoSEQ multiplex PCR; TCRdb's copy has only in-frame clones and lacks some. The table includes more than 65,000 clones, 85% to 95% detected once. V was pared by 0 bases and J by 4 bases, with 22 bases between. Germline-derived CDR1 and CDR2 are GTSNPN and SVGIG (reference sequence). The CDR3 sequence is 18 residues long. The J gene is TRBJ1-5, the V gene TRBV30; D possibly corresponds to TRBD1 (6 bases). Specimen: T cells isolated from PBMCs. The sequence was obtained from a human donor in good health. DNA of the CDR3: TGTGCCTGGAGTGTAGGGGTTTGGGGGCCGGTGATTAATCAGCCCCAGCATTTT. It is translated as CAWSVGVWGPVINQPQHF.